The clone carrying this TCR beta chain was counted only a few times. What it binds is unknown. Trimming cost V 5 bases and J 6 bases, with 14 bases left between them. Looked up from germline, CDR1 is MNHEY and CDR2 is SVGAGI. The CDR3 runs to 14 residues. The sample originates from a study of OX40 agonist ivuxolimab in advanced cancers. Study-level findings and limits: More expanded clones were found, on average, in CD8+ than in CD4+ T cells.

Sequencing was performed with immunoSEQ multiplex PCR; in TCRdb, only in-frame clones are kept and a portion is missing. The sample holds 55,000 to 75,000 clones, just over 85% seen once. The rearrangement uses TRBV6-5 and TRBJ1-5, with a tentative D call TRBD1 (5 bases). The sequencing used CD4+ or CD8+ T cells sorted from blood, collected in a trial of the OX40 agonist ivuxolimab. The source of this sequence is an adult with an advanced solid tumor such as melanoma, head and neck, liver or kidney cancer. In nucleotides, the CDR3 is TGTGCCAGCAGTGGAGGGGCGCCGGGTCAGCCCCAGCATTTT. Translating gives CASSGGAPGQPQHF.